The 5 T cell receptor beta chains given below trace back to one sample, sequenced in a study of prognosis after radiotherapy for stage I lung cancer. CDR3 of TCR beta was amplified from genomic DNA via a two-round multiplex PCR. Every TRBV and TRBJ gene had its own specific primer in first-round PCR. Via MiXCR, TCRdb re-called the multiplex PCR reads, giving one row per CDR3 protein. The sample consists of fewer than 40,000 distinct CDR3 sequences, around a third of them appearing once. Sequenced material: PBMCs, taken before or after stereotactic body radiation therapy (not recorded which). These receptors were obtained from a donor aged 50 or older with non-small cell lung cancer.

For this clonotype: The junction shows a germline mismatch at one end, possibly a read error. The CDR3, as DNA: TGCAGTGCTTGGGGACAGGTCCCCATCAATGAGCAGATCTTC. It specifies CSAWGQVPINEQIF. The rearrangement joins TRBV20-1 to TRBJ2-1, with TRBD1 matching over 8 bases. This CDR3 contains 14 residues. Looked up from germline, CDR1 is DFQATT and CDR2 is SNEGSKA (reference sequence).

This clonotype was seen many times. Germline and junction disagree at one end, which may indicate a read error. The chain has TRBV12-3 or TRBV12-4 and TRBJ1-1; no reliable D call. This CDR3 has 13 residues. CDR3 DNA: TGTGCCAACAGTTTCCGGAAAAACACTGAAGCTTTCTTT. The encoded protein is CANSFRKNTEAFF.

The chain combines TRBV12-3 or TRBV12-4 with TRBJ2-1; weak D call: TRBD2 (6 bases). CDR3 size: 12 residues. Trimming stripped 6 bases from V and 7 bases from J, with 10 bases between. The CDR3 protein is CASRTAGNEQFF. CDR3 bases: TGTGCCAGCAGGACAGCGGGTAATGAGCAGTTCTTC.

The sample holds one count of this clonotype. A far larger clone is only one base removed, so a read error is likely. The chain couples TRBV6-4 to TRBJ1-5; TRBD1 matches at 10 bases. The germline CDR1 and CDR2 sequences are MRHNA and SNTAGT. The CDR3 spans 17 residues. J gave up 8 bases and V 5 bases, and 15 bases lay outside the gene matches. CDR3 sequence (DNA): TGTGCCAGCAGTTACCTCCGAGGGGACAGGGGTCTAGAGCCCCAGCATTTT. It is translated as CASSYLRGDRGLEPQHF.

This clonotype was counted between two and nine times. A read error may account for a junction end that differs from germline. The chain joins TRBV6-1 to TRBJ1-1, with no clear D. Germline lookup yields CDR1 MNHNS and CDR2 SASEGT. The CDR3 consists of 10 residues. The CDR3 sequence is CAISDGQAFF. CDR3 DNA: TGTGCCATCTCGGACGGGCAAGCTTTCTTC.